The rows below give T cell receptor beta chains drawn from one sample of a study of blood T cell repertoires in COVID-19. Sequencing was performed with immunoSEQ multiplex PCR; in TCRdb, only in-frame clones are kept and a portion is missing. The profile shows 200,000 to 250,000 clones, around nine tenths of them singletons. Source material: peripheral blood. The source of these receptors is a man aged 55 to 69 with COVID-19, enrolled during active disease. CDR3s include the opening cysteine and the closing phenylalanine or tryptophan. D genes are given only for firm matches.

v_gene,j_gene,d_gene,CDR3aa,CDR3nt
TRBV19,TRBJ2-5,TRBD1,CASSTVTGEETQYF,TGTGCCAGTAGTACGGTAACAGGGGAAGAGACCCAGTACTTC
TRBV2,TRBJ2-7,TRBD1,CASSGTGRYEQYF,TGTGCCAGCAGCGGGACAGGGAGGTACGAGCAGTACTTC
TRBV5-3,TRBJ1-2,NA,CARSWWAGNYGYTF,TGTGCCAGAAGCTGGTGGGCGGGTAACTATGGCTACACCTTC
TRBV28,TRBJ2-7,NA,CASSFPGETYEQYF,TGTGCCAGCAGTTTCCCAGGGGAGACCTACGAGCAGTACTTC
TRBV5-1,TRBJ1-2,NA,CARSLAGGAEGYTF,TGCGCCCGCAGCTTGGCCGGGGGGGCGGAAGGCTACACCTTC
TRBV6-5,TRBJ2-1,TRBD2,CARWGGNEQFF,TGTGCCAGGTGGGGGGGGAATGAGCAGTTCTTC
TRBV10-3,TRBJ1-2,TRBD1,CAISDEGARGGYTF,TGTGCCATCAGTGATGAGGGGGCAAGAGGTGGCTACACCTTC
TRBV6-5,TRBJ1-2,NA,CASRAGVGYTF,TGTGCCAGCAGGGCAGGGGTCGGCTACACCTTC
TRBV18,TRBJ1-1,NA,CASSRQVNTEAFF,TGTGCCAGCTCACGGCAGGTCAACACTGAAGCTTTCTTT
TRBV19,TRBJ2-1,TRBD2,CASSIVERGPYNEQFF,TGTGCCAGTAGTATAGTTGAGCGGGGGCCCTACAATGAGCAGTTCTTC
TRBV19,TRBJ2-2,TRBD1,CASKGTGAGELFF,TGTGCCAGTAAAGGGACAGGGGCCGGGGAGCTGTTTTTT
TRBV6-5,TRBJ1-1,TRBD1,CASSTGVTEAFF,TGTGCCAGCAGTACAGGGGTCACTGAAGCTTTCTTT
TRBV2,TRBJ1-3,NA,CASRATGNTIYF,TGTGCCAGCAGGGCCACCGGAAACACCATATATTTT